The 10 T cell receptor beta chains below all came from one sample that was sequenced in a study of blood T cell repertoires in COVID-19 (dated by TCRdb to about 2020). Libraries were constructed by the immunoSEQ multiplex PCR assay. As stored in TCRdb, this immuneACCESS dataset retains in-frame rearrangements with V and J assigned. A fraction of the clones does not appear; measured against another copy, unresolved V genes explain less than half of the discrepancy, and the remainder lacks a known reason. The sample table shows over 200,000 clones, and around nine tenths are seen once. Of the sample, around 2.8% falls within the top ten clones. Sequenced sample: peripheral blood. These receptors all come from a woman in her fifties or sixties with acute or convalescent COVID-19.

As to this clone: The junction and the germline gene differ at one end; a read error may be behind it. V gene TRBV28 combines with J gene TRBJ2-3; 7 bases align to TRBD2. Germline lookup yields CDR1 MDHEN and CDR2 SYDVKM. The CDR3 has 14 residues. CDR3 amino acids: CASGDYQGTDTQYF. For the CDR3, the DNA is TGTGCCAGCGGGGACTACCAAGGCACGGATACGCAGTATTTT.

This rearrangement joins TRBV5-5 to TRBJ2-5; 11 bases are a match to TRBD2. CDR1 is SGHKS and CDR2 is YYEKEE in the germline V gene (reference sequence). V was pared by 4 bases and J by 3 bases, with 5 bases of the junction left unmatched. The CDR3 has 15 amino acids. The CDR3 nucleotides read TGTGCCAGCAGCCGATCGGGACTAGCGGAAGAGACCCAGTACTTC. Translating gives CASSRSGLAEETQYF.

This chain uses TRBV28 with TRBJ1-2, with 8 bases identical to TRBD1. The CDR3 totals 11 residues. Germline V gives CDR1 MDHEN, CDR2 SYDVKM. V lost 8 bases to trimming and J lost 8 bases; unmatched junction nucleotides: 4. The CDR3: CASGDRGGYTF. The DNA of the CDR3 is TGTGCCAGCGGCGACAGGGGCGGCTACACCTTC.

There are a few counts of this clone. This sequence joins TRBV19 and TRBJ2-7, with D possibly TRBD1 on 5 matching bases. Trimming took off 6 bases at V and 5 bases at J, with 17 bases between the two ends. This CDR3 has 14 amino acids. Germline V gene lookup returns CDR1 LNHDA and CDR2 SQIVND (reference sequence). This chain's CDR3 is CASRFTGTVHEQYF. CDR3 DNA sequence: TGTGCCAGTAGATTCACAGGTACGGTCCACGAGCAGTACTTC.

This clone was counted once. V is TRBV18 and J is TRBJ1-3; a possible D gene is TRBD1 (6 bases). Trimming took 6 bases from V and 0 from J, leaving 12 bases between them. Germline V gene data show CDR1 as KGHSH and CDR2 as LQKENI. This CDR3 is built from 15 residues. The DNA of the CDR3 is TGTGCCAGCTCTCCTTCAGGGGCCTCTGGAAACACCATATATTTT. Amino acids: CASSPSGASGNTIYF.

The chain recombines TRBV14 with TRBJ2-7; 7 bases are shared with TRBD1. Germline V CDR1 and CDR2: SGHDN, FVKESK. This CDR3 is 14 amino acids long. Trimming cost V 0 bases and J 5 bases; bases outside gene matches: 4. The CDR3 DNA reads as TGTGCCAGCAGCCAAGATGTCAGGGGGAACGAGCAGTACTTC. Translating gives CASSQDVRGNEQYF.

Worth noting for this clone: Mismatch with germline at one junction end may stem from a read error. The rearrangement uses TRBV6-1 and TRBJ2-1; a possible D gene is TRBD2 (5 bases). This CDR3 contains 12 residues. Germline loops: CDR1 MNHNS, CDR2 SASEGT. CDR3 sequence reads: CASREGGGEQFF. The CDR3 DNA reads as TGTGCCAGCAGGGAAGGAGGAGGAGAGCAGTTCTTC.

The rearrangement links TRBV2 to TRBJ1-2; D not certain. Germline V gene data show CDR1 as SNHLY and CDR2 as FYNNEI. The V and J ends lost 6 bases and 4 bases respectively, with 6 bases between them. The CDR3 covers 11 residues. This chain's CDR3 is CASRQSYGYTF. The CDR3, as DNA: TGTGCCAGCAGACAGTCCTATGGCTACACCTTC. Combining the CDR3 with reference TRBV2 and TRBJ1-2 gives the whole variable domain EPEVTQTPSHQVTQMGQEVILRCVPISNHLYFYWYRQILGQKVEFLVSFYNNEISEKSEIFDDQFSVERPDGSNFTLKIRSTKLEDSAMYFCASRQSYGYTFGSGTRLTVV.

This chain joins TRBV7-3 and TRBJ2-3; D is possibly TRBD2 (7 bases). The CDR3 extends over 17 amino acids. Trimming stripped 0 bases from V and 3 bases from J, with 16 bases between. Germline assignment: CDR1 SGHTA and CDR2 FQGTGA. The CDR3 is CASSLTPWAGATDTQYF. The CDR3 nucleotides are TGTGCCAGCAGCTTAACCCCATGGGCGGGGGCTACAGATACGCAGTATTTT.

As to this clone: The identical CDR3 is also encoded by other nucleotide sequences in the sample. The CDR3 is CASSFGQGHGYTF. DNA of the CDR3: TGTGCCAGCAGTTTTGGACAGGGCCATGGCTACACCTTC. V gene TRBV12-3 or TRBV12-4 combines with J gene TRBJ1-2, with 8 nucleotides matching TRBD1. The CDR3 is 13 amino acids. V was pared by 3 bases and J by 6 bases, with 3 bases of the junction left unmatched.